This T cell receptor beta chain comes out of a study of PD-1 blockade in classical Hodgkin lymphoma. General study findings and limits: With CD4+ cells, TCR diversity rose significantly by C4D1, but not with CD8+ cells. The baseline diversity of complete responders showed similarity to that of newly diagnosed patients.

Data came from immunoSEQ multiplex PCR; TCRdb stores just in-frame clones and leaves some out. The data contain about 100,000 clones, 89% of them singletons. From germline, CDR1 is MNHEY and CDR2 SVGAGI. There are 13 residues in the CDR3. V lost 5 bases to trimming and J lost 5 bases, with 12 bases between them. A single count supports this clone. Its antigen remains unknown. Relapse after autologous stem cell transplantation occurred in every patient, and brentuximab vedotin exposure varied. Best response was recorded as complete response, partial response or progressive disease. This chain joins TRBV6-5 and TRBJ1-1; no definite D call. Source: peripheral blood mononuclear cells (PBMCs), taken before the second cycle of nivolumab. The TCR was taken from a human donor with classical Hodgkin lymphoma. DNA for the CDR3: TGTGCCAGCAGTACCGACGGTCCTACTGAAGCTTTCTTT. Its protein product is CASSTDGPTEAFF.